A selection of T cell receptor beta chains follows, all from one sample in a study of cytomegalovirus exposure and HLA in healthy donors. Sequenced by immunoSEQ multiplex PCR; TCRdb stores in-frame clones only, minus some. The sample yields approximately 100,000 clones, roughly 82% seen once. The sample consisted of PBMCs. These receptors were obtained from a human donor in good health. CDR3s include the opening cysteine and the closing phenylalanine or tryptophan.

CDR3 length | J gene | V gene | CDR3 protein
18 | TRBJ1-6 | TRBV4-1 | CASSPQLQREIYNSPLHF
15 | TRBJ2-7 | TRBV7-9 | CSSSHSRTGVSEQYF
15 | TRBJ1-1 | TRBV18 | CASSPGGTGKSEAFF
11 | TRBJ1-2 | TRBV25-1 | CASSEYEGYTF
14 | TRBJ2-1 | TRBV15 | CATSIRLEYNEQFF
14 | TRBJ2-5 | TRBV5-1 | CASSVGQGVETQYF
15 | TRBJ2-7 | TRBV4-3 | CASSPGTSGIYEQYF
16 | TRBJ2-3 | TRBV2 | CASRGTSGGSTDTQYF
14 | TRBJ1-1 | TRBV11-2 | CASSLVGGNNAAFF
16 | TRBJ1-4 | TRBV11-2 | CASSWGDRSTNEKLFF
15 | TRBJ2-5 | TRBV27 | CASQKGTGKLETQYF
14 | TRBJ2-1 | TRBV19 | CASSIVGSSRGQFF
15 | TRBJ1-2 | TRBV5-8 | CARTPGQGFNYGYTF
17 | TRBJ2-1 | TRBV7-2 | CASSLGTAGTGANEQFF
13 | TRBJ1-5 | TRBV6-6 | CASRTGGNQPQHF
16 | TRBJ2-1 | TRBV6-6 | CASSSRQGGTYNEQFF
15 | TRBJ1-2 | TRBV12-5 | CASGLGGPNNYGYTF
14 | TRBJ2-5 | TRBV19 | CASSSRDIQETQYF
14 | TRBJ1-4 | TRBV9 | CASSRSISGEKLFF
15 | TRBJ2-7 | TRBV7-7 | CASIISTREEYEQYF
16 | TRBJ2-2 | TRBV19 | CASSRRTGGNTGELFF
14 | TRBJ1-2 | TRBV5-1 | CASSLARQGEGYTF
12 | TRBJ1-1 | TRBV6-5 | CASLGVGTEAFF
13 | TRBJ1-4 | TRBV11-3 | CASSSGSEEKLFF
15 | TRBJ2-3 | TRBV5-1 | CASSLGGTATDTQYF
15 | TRBJ2-7 | TRBV30 | CAWSPGGPNSYEQYF
14 | TRBJ2-7 | TRBV6-5 | CASARDSLRYEQYF
13 | TRBJ2-1 | TRBV2 | CASSDQGRNEQFF
14 | TRBJ2-7 | TRBV6-6 | CASSSGTGSYEQYF
16 | TRBJ2-2 | TRBV18 | CASSPGGWASTGELFF
15 | TRBJ2-1 | TRBV5-1 | CASSLAGTGEEEQFF
13 | TRBJ2-5 | TRBV5-1 | CASSDDAAGTQYF
15 | TRBJ2-7 | TRBV7-6 | CASSPSRTSGSEQYF
13 | TRBJ1-2 | TRBV6-4 | CASSEGQYDGYTF
15 | TRBJ1-5 | TRBV30 | CAWSRGQASNQPQHF
14 | TRBJ2-5 | TRBV5-4 | CASSQLLSEETQYF
18 | TRBJ2-6 | TRBV5-1 | CASSLFSGRRAGANVLTF
15 | TRBJ2-5 | TRBV7-8 | CASSLLPGQGETQYF
14 | TRBJ1-4 | TRBV4-2 | CASSQGQEDEKLFF
13 | TRBJ1-1 | TRBV2 | CASSEGQRMKAFF
13 | TRBJ2-5 | TRBV25-1 | CASRRTGAETQYF
14 | TRBJ2-1 | TRBV9 | CASSVLLNRNEQFF
17 | TRBJ2-1 | TRBV4-1 | CASSQDTGGASYNEQFF
14 | TRBJ1-6 | TRBV2 | CASSERPPGSPLHF
16 | TRBJ1-6 | TRBV28 | CASSPSTGPISSPLHF
17 | TRBJ2-1 | TRBV5-1 | CASSSPGRAGGFNEQFF
15 | TRBJ2-5 | TRBV15 | CATSSHRDREETQYF
14 | TRBJ1-2 | TRBV6-5 | CASSVLDRGQGYTF
15 | TRBJ2-3 | TRBV11-3 | CASSLRRTHADTQYF
13 | TRBJ1-5 | TRBV10-1 | CASSAGSNQPQHF
14 | TRBJ1-5 | TRBV27 | CASSLSGVGQPQHF
14 | TRBJ1-3 | TRBV19 | CASTEVYSGNTIYF
13 | TRBJ2-5 | TRBV19 | CASSQQVQETQYF